This entry features one TCR beta chain sequence. The antigen is undetermined. Using immunoSEQ multiplex PCR, the repertoire was profiled, and TCRdb retains in-frame clones only, with some absent. The profile shows about 77,000 clones, around 90% of them singletons. J gave up 0 bases and V 6 bases, and 5 bases lay outside the gene matches. CDR3 length: 15 amino acids. CDR1 is SGHRS and CDR2 is YFSETQ in the germline V gene. This sample was taken from a study of human versus mouse CDR3 diversity and MHC coevolution. In the study overall: Reported immunoSEQ sensitivity was one in 200,000 T cells, with reduced amplification bias.

General study results and limits: Six MHC II alleles selected the human T cells. Among all groups, most of the three human donors showed least clonal inequality.

This chain connects TRBV5-1 to TRBJ1-1; 10 nucleotides agree with TRBD1. This TCR derives from a person between 25 and 75 years old in good health. Sample: naive CD4+ T cells from blood. Regarding subset: CD45RO-negative CD62L-positive naive CD4 T cells. Here the CDR3 DNA reads TGCGCCAGCAACGGACAGGGGGGCATGAACACTGAAGCTTTCTTT. Its protein is CASNGQGGMNTEAFF. Variable domain in full (rest from reference TRBV5-1 and TRBJ1-1): KAGVTQTPRYLIKTRGQQVTLSCSPISGHRSVSWYQQTPGQGLQFLFEYFSETQRNKGNFPGRFSGRQFSNSRSEMNVSTLELGDSALYLCASNGQGGMNTEAFFGQGTRLTVV.